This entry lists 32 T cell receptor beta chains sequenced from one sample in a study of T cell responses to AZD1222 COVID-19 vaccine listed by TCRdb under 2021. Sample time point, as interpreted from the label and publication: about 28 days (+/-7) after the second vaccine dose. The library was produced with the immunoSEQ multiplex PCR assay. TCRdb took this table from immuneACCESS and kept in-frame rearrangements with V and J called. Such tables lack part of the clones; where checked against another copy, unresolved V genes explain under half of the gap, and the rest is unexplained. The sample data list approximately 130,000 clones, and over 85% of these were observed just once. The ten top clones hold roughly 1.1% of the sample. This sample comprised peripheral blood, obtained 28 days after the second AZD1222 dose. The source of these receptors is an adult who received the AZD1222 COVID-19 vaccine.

The CDR3 sequence: CATSRGEANSPLHF. In DNA form, the CDR3 reads TGTGCCACCAGCAGAGGGGAGGCGAATTCACCCCTCCACTTT. V usage is TRBV15 and J usage is TRBJ1-6; no clear D gene. With 1 base removed from V and 7 bases from J, the gap between germline ends came to 8 bases. The germline V gene encodes CDR1 LNHNV and CDR2 YYDKDF (reference sequence). The CDR3 consists of 14 residues.

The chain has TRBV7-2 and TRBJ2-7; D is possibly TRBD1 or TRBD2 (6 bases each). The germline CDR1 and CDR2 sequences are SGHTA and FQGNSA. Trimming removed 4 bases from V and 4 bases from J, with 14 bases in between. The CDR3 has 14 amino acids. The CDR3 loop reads CASSSGAVGYEQYF. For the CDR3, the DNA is TGTGCCAGCAGCTCGGGGGCTGTGGGTTACGAGCAGTACTTC.

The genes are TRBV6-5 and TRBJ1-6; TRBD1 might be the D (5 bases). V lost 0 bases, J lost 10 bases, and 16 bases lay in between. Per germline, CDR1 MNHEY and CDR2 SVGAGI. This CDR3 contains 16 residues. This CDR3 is CASSYSGGLGKSPLHF. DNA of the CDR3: TGTGCCAGCAGTTACTCTGGGGGTTTGGGGAAATCACCCCTCCACTTT.

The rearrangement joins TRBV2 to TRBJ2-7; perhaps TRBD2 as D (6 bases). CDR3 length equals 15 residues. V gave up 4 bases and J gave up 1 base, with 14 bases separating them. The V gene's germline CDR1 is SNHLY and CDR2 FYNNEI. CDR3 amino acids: CASSASATTSYEQYF. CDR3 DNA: TGTGCCAGCAGTGCTAGCGCAACGACTTCCTACGAGCAGTACTTC.

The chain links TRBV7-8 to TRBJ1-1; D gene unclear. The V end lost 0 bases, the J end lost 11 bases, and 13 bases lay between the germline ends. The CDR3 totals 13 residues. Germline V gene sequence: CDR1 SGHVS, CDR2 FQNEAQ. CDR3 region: CASSLAGATRAFF. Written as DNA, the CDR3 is TGTGCCAGCAGCTTAGCGGGAGCCACGAGGGCTTTCTTT. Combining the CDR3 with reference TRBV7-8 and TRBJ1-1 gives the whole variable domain GAGVSQSPRYKVAKRGQDVALRCDPISGHVSLFWYQQALGQGPEFLTYFQNEAQLDKSGLPSDRFFAERPEGSVSTLKIQRTQQEDSAVYLCASSLAGATRAFFGQGTRLTVV.

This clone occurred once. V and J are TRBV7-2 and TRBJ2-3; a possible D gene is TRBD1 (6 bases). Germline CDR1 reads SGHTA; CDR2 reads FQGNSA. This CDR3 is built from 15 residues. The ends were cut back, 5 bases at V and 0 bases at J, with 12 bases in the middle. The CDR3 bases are TGTGCCAGCAGCGTGAGGGACACTAGCACAGATACGCAGTATTTT. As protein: CASSVRDTSTDTQYF.

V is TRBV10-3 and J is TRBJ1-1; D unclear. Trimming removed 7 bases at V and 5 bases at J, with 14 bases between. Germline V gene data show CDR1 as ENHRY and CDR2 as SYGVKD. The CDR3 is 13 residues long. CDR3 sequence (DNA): TGTGCCATCATCTCGAGCCCGGGGACTGAAGCTTTCTTT. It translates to CAIISSPGTEAFF.

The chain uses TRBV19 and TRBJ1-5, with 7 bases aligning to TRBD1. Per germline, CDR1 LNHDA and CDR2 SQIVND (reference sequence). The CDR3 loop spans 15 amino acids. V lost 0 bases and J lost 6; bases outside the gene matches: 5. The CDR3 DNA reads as TGTGCCAGTAGTATAGATCACAGGGGTGTTCAGCCCCAGCATTTT. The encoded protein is CASSIDHRGVQPQHF.

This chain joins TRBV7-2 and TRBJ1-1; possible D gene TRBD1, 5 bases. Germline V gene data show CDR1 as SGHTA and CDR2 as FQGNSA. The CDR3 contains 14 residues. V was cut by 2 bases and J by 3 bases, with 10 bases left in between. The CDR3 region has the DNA TGTGCCAGCAGCTTAACGGGCAGGGACACTGAAGCTTTCTTT. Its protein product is CASSLTGRDTEAFF.

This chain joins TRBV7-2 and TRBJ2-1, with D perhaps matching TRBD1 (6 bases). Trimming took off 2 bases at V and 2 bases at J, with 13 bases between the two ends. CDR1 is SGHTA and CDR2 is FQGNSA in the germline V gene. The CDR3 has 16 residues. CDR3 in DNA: TGTGCCAGCAGCTTAATGTCAGGGGCTGCCTACAATGAGCAGTTCTTC. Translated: CASSLMSGAAYNEQFF.

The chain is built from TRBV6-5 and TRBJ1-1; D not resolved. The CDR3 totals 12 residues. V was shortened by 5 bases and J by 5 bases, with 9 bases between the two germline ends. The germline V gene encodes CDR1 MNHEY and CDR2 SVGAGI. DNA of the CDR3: TGTGCCAGCAGTAGGATCGGAACTGAAGCTTTCTTT. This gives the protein CASSRIGTEAFF.

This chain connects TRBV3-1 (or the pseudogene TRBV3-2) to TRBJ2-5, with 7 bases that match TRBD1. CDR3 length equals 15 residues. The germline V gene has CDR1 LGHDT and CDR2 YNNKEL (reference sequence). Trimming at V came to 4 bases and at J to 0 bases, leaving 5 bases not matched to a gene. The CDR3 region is CASSPRRGYQETQYF. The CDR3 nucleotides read TGTGCCAGCAGCCCGCGCAGGGGGTACCAAGAGACCCAGTACTTC.

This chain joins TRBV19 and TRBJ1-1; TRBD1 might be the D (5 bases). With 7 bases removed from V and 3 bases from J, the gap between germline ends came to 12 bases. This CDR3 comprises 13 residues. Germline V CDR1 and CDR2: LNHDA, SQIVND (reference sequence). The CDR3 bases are TGTGCCAGTACGAGGCGGACACACACTGAAGCTTTCTTT. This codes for CASTRRTHTEAFF.

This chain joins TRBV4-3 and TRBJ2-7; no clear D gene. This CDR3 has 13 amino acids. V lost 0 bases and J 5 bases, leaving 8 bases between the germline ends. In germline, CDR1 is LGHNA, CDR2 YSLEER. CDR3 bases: TGCGCCAGCAGCCAAGACCTTGGCGACGAGCAGTACTTC. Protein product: CASSQDLGDEQYF.

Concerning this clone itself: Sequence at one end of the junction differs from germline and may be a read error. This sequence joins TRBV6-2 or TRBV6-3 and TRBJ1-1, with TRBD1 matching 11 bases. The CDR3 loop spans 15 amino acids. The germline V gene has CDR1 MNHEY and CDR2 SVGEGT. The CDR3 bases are TGTGCCAGCAGCGACCGGGACAGGGGGAACCCTGAAGCTTTCTTT. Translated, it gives CASSDRDRGNPEAFF.

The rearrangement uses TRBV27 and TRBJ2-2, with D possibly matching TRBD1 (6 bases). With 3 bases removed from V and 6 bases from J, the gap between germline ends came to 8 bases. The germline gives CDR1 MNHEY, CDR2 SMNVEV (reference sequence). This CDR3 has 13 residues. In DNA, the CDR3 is TGTGCCAGCAGTTTTACAGGGTCCGGGGAGCTGTTTTTT. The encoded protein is CASSFTGSGELFF.

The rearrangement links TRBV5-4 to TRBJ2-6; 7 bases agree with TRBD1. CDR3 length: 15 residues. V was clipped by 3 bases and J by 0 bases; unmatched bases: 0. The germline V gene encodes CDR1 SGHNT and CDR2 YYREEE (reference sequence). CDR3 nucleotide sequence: TGTGCCAGCAGCTGGGACAGCTCTGGGGCCAACGTCCTGACTTTC. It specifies CASSWDSSGANVLTF.

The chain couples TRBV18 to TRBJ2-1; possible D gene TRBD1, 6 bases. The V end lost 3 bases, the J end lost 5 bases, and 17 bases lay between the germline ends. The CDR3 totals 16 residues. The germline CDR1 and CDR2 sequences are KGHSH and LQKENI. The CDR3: CASSPNRAGTNNEQFF. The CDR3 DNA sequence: TGTGCCAGCTCACCCAACAGGGCCGGTACTAACAATGAGCAGTTCTTC. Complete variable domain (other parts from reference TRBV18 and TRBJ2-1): NAGVMQNPRHLVRRRGQEARLRCSPMKGHSHVYWYRQLPEEGLKFMVYLQKENIIDESGMPKERFSAEFPKEGPSILRIQQVVRGDSAAYFCASSPNRAGTNNEQFFGPGTRLTVL.

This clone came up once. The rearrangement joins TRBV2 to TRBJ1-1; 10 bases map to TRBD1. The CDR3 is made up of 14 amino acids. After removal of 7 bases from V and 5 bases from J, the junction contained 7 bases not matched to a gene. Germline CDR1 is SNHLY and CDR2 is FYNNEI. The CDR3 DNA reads TGTGCCAGCACCTGGGACAGGGGAGGAACTGAAGCTTTCTTT. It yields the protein CASTWDRGGTEAFF.

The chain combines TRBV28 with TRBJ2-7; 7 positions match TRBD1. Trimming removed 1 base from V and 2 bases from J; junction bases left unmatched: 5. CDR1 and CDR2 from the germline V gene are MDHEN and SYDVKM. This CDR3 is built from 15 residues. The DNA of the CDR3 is TGTGCCAGCAGTTTATCCGGACAGGCGCCCTACGAGCAGTACTTC. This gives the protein CASSLSGQAPYEQYF.

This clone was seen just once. CDR3 residues: CASSQGLAGANEQFF. The DNA for the CDR3 is TGTGCCAGCAGTCAAGGACTAGCGGGGGCAAATGAGCAGTTCTTC. This chain connects TRBV6-2 or TRBV6-3 to TRBJ2-1; 13 bases are a match to TRBD2. V lost 5 bases to trimming and J lost 7 bases; unmatched junction nucleotides: 5. Germline assignment: CDR1 MNHEY and CDR2 SVGEGT. The length of the CDR3 is 15 residues.

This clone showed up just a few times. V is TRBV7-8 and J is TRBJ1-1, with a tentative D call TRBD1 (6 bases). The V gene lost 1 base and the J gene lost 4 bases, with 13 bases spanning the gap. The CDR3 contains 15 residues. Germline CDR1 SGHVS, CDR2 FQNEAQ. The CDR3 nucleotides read TGTGCCAGCAGCTTAGGAGGGGGGGGGAGCACTGAAGCTTTCTTT. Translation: CASSLGGGGSTEAFF. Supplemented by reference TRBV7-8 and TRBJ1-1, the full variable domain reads GAGVSQSPRYKVAKRGQDVALRCDPISGHVSLFWYQQALGQGPEFLTYFQNEAQLDKSGLPSDRFFAERPEGSVSTLKIQRTQQEDSAVYLCASSLGGGGSTEAFFGQGTRLTVV.

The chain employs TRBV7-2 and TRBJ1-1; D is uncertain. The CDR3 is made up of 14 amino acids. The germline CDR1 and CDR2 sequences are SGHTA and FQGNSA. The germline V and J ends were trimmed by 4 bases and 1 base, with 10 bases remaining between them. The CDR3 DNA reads TGTGCCAGCAGCTCCAATCCCGGGAACACTGAAGCTTTCTTT. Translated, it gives CASSSNPGNTEAFF.

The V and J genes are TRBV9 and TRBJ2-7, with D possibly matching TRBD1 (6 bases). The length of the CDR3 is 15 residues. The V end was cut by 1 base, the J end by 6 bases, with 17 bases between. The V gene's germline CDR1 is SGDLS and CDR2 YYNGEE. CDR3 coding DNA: TGTGCCAGCAGCGTATTTGGGACAACTGATCGCGAGCAGTACTTC. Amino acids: CASSVFGTTDREQYF.

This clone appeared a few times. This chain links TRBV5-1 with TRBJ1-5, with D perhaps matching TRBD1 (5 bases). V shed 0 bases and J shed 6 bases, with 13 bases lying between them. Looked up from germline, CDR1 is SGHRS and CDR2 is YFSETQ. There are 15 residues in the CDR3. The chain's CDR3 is CASSLDVGESQPQHF. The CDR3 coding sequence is TGCGCCAGCAGCTTGGATGTGGGGGAGTCTCAGCCCCAGCATTTT.

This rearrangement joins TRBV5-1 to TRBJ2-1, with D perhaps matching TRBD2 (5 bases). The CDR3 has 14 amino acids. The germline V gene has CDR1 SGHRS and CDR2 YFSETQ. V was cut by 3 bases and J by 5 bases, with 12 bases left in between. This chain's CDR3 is CASSSRGPHNEQFF. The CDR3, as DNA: TGCGCCAGCAGCTCACGCGGGCCCCACAATGAGCAGTTCTTC.

For the CDR3, the DNA is TGTGCCAGCAGCTTAGAGGGGGGGTCAGTAGAGACCCAGTACTTC. Its translation is CASSLEGGSVETQYF. This chain connects TRBV7-3 to TRBJ2-5; tentatively, D is TRBD2 (7 bases). Per germline, CDR1 SGHTA and CDR2 FQGTGA. V dropped 2 bases and J dropped 4 bases, with 14 bases sitting between them. The CDR3 runs 15 residues.

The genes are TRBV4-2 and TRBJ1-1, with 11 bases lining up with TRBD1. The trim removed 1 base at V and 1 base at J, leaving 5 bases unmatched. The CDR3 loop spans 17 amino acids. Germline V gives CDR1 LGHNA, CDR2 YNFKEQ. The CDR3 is CASSQALGQGANTEAFF. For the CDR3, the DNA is TGTGCCAGCAGCCAAGCCCTAGGACAGGGGGCGAACACTGAAGCTTTCTTT.

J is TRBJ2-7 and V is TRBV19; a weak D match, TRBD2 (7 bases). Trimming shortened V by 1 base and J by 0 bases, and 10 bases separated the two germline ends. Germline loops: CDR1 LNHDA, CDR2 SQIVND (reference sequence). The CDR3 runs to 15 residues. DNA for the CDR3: TGTGCCAGTAGTATAGCGGGGGGCCCCTCCTACGAGCAGTACTTC. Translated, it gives CASSIAGGPSYEQYF.

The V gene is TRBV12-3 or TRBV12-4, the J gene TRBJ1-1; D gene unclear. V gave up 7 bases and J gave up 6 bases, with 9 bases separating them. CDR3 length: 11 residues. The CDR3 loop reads CASTKDAEAFF. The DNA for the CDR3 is TGTGCCAGCACCAAGGACGCTGAAGCTTTCTTT.

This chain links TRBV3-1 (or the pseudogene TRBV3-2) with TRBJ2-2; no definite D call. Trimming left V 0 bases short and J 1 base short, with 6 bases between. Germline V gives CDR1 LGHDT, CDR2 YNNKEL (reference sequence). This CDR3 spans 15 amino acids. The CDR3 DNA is TGTGCCAGCAGCCAAGAGTGGGGGAACACCGGGGAGCTGTTTTTT. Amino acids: CASSQEWGNTGELFF.

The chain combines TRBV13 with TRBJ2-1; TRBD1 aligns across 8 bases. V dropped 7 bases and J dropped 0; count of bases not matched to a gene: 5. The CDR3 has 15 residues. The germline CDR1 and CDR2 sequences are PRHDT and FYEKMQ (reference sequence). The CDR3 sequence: CASTPGGRSYNEQFF. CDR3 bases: TGTGCCAGCACCCCAGGGGGCCGCTCCTACAATGAGCAGTTCTTC.